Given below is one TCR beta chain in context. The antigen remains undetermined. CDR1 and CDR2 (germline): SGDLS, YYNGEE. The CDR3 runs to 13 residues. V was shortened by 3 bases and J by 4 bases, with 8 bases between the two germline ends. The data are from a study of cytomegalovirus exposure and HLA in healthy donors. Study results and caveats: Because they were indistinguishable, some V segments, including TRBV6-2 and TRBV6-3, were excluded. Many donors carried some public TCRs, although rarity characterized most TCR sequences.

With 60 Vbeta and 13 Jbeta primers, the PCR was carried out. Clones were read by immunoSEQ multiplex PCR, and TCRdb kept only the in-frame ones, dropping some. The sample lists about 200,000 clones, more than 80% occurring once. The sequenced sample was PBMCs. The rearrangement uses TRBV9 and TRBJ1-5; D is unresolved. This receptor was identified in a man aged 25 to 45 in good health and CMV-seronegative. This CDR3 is CASSGLGNQPQHF. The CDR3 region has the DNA TGTGCCAGCAGCGGACTAGGGAATCAGCCCCAGCATTTT. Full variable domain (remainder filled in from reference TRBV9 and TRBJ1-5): DSGVTQTPKHLITATGQRVTLRCSPRSGDLSVYWYQQSLDQGLQFLIQYYNGEERAKGNILERFSAQQFPDLHSELNLSSLELGDSALYFCASSGLGNQPQHFGDGTRLSIL.